The 6 T cell receptor beta chains below were found in one sample sequenced in a study of HIV-infected patients and healthy controls. cDNA was made from approximately 0.55 ug RNA using alpha and beta constant primers. Each of the alpha and beta chains got its own library through chain-specific third strand synthesis with indices. From the 5' RACE reads, TCRdb called clonotypes with MiXCR, one entry per CDR3 protein. The sample contains tens of thousands of distinct CDR3 sequences, about 9% of which appear only once. No cell fractionation was done, so the repertoire covers all unsorted peripheral blood T cells. Sequencing was done on a sample of blood. The source of these receptors is an adult in good health.

This clonotype was picked up many times. The rearrangement links TRBV5-6 to TRBJ1-1; 8 bases agree with TRBD1. Germline CDR1 is SGHDT and CDR2 is YYEEEE. There are 15 residues in the CDR3. Trimming at V came to 3 bases and at J to 0 bases, leaving 4 bases not matched to a gene. DNA of the CDR3: TGTGCCAGCAGCTCCTGGACAGGGATGAACACTGAAGCTTTCTTT. It codes for CASSSWTGMNTEAFF.

This clonotype was seen a handful of times. This chain uses TRBV19 with TRBJ1-5, with D hard to call. CDR1 LNHDA and CDR2 SQIVND come from the germline V gene (reference sequence). The length of the CDR3 is 13 residues. CDR3 amino acids: CATAENSNQPQHF. CDR3 coding DNA: TGTGCGACTGCCGAGAATAGCAATCAGCCCCAGCATTTT. The full variable domain, with the rest looked up from reference TRBV19 and TRBJ1-5, is DGGITQSPKYLFRKEGQNVTLSCEQNLNHDAMYWYRQDPGQGLRLIYYSQIVNDFQKGDIAEGYSVSREKKESFPLTVTSAQKNPTAFYLCATAENSNQPQHFGDGTRLSIL.

The CDR3 here is CASSLGIRGRPTDTQYF. The CDR3 coding sequence is TGTGCCAGCAGTTTAGGGATCAGGGGGCGCCCCACAGATACGCAGTATTTT. This rearrangement joins TRBV28 to TRBJ2-3, with TRBD1 matching 8 bases. V shed 2 bases and J 2 bases; nucleotides not matched to a gene: 9. CDR1 is MDHEN and CDR2 is SYDVKM in the germline V gene. The CDR3 consists of 17 residues.

This clonotype has at least ten counts. The V call is TRBV27, the J call TRBJ1-5, with unresolved D. The V and J ends lost 4 bases and 0 bases respectively, with 10 bases between them. From germline, CDR1 is MNHEY and CDR2 SMNVEV (reference sequence). This CDR3 is built from 15 residues. The CDR3 here is CASSWAGVSNQPQHF. CDR3 coding DNA: TGTGCCAGCAGTTGGGCTGGGGTTAGCAATCAGCCCCAGCATTTT.

This clonotype was picked up many times. The rearrangement joins TRBV19 to TRBJ1-2; the D gene is possibly TRBD1 (5 bases). This CDR3 has 15 amino acids. The germline V gene encodes CDR1 LNHDA and CDR2 SQIVND (reference sequence). The V and J ends lost 6 bases and 4 bases respectively, with 18 bases between them. The CDR3 here is CASRRGTDAIYGYTF. The CDR3 DNA is TGTGCCAGTAGACGAGGGACCGACGCGATCTATGGCTACACCTTC.

In this sample, this clonotype turned up many times. The chain uses TRBV10-3 and TRBJ2-5; 8 bases map to TRBD1. CDR3 length equals 13 residues. Per germline, CDR1 ENHRY and CDR2 SYGVKD. V shed 2 bases, J shed 5 bases, and the junction held 1 base outside the gene matches. For the CDR3, the DNA is TGTGCCATCAGTGAGACAGGGGGTGAGACCCAGTACTTC. Protein product: CAISETGGETQYF.